These T cell receptor beta chains were read from a single sample in a study of blood T cell repertoires in COVID-19. Sequenced by immunoSEQ multiplex PCR; TCRdb stores in-frame clones only, minus some. The sample consists of about 6,800 clones, about nine tenths of them appearing once. The material sequenced was peripheral blood. These TCRs come from a human donor in a cohort sampled during active COVID-19. The CDR3 runs from the conserved cysteine through the conserved F or W. The size of a clone is reported for some rows only, either as once, few or many, or as a class for expanded clones.

V	J	size	CDR3
TRBV11-3	TRBJ2-3	NA	CASSSSTDTQYF
TRBV7-9	TRBJ2-3	NA	CASSTGLAGDTDTQYF
TRBV3-1/TRBV3-2	TRBJ1-2	NA	CASSQPGGSYGYTF
TRBV5-1	TRBJ2-5	NA	CASSISGTGAETQYF
TRBV4-1	TRBJ2-1	once	CASSLLLGQYNEQFF
TRBV15	TRBJ1-1	NA	CATSMGAWGMNTEAFF
TRBV9	TRBJ2-2	NA	CASSARLDGELFF
TRBV6-5	TRBJ2-3	NA	CASTRGESTDTQYF
TRBV12-5	TRBJ2-1	once	CASGVPGGRLAGGGTEQFF
TRBV30	TRBJ2-3	NA	CAWSVTALGAGGQYF
TRBV27	TRBJ2-7	NA	CASSPLSGQEQYF
TRBV5-5	TRBJ2-3	NA	CASSLAGVWTDTQYF
TRBV9	TRBJ1-2	NA	CASSVMTNGQGIYGYTF
TRBV7-9	TRBJ2-5	NA	CASSNQARETQYF
TRBV10-1	TRBJ2-7	NA	CASSDGAGYEQYF
TRBV6-6	TRBJ1-6	few	CASSPPSGAYNSPLHF
TRBV6-5	TRBJ2-1	NA	CASSYVWGHNEQFF
TRBV2	TRBJ2-3	once	CASGLQAGVTQYF
TRBV28	TRBJ1-2	NA	CASTQPGTGGGNYGYTF
TRBV5-1	TRBJ1-1	NA	CASSPGTVNTEAFF
TRBV11-2	TRBJ1-3	NA	CASSLVYTAGGRSGNTIYF
TRBV5-4	TRBJ2-7	few	CASSSGTYEQYF
TRBV29-1	TRBJ1-1	once	CSVRGLEAFF
TRBV5-8	TRBJ1-5	NA	CASSLLYQPQHF
TRBV27	TRBJ2-2	NA	CASSFQGMTGELFF
TRBV4-1	TRBJ1-2	NA	CASSHSGGPAYGYTF
TRBV4-3	TRBJ2-1	NA	CASSQDPNPDWPEQFF
TRBV7-9	TRBJ2-1	NA	CASSFTPREEQFF
TRBV7-9	TRBJ2-5	NA	CASTVGQNFQETQYF
TRBV6-5	TRBJ2-1	NA	CASSYQGEAYNEQFF
TRBV5-5	TRBJ2-1	NA	CASRAFYNEQFF
TRBV5-1	TRBJ1-6	NA	CASTREGTGNSPLHF
TRBV19	TRBJ2-3	NA	CASSIEPLSGERVAQYF
TRBV5-5	TRBJ2-2	NA	CASSQGLAGNTGELFF
TRBV5-1	TRBJ2-1	NA	CASSPGLAGGPNEQFF
TRBV7-2	TRBJ2-5	NA	CASSPELGRATQYF
TRBV28	TRBJ2-2	NA	CASSRIGTQNTGELFF
TRBV18	TRBJ2-3	NA	CASSPARGLDTQYF
TRBV18	TRBJ2-2	NA	CASSPSGTGELFF
TRBV29-1	TRBJ2-1	NA	CSDRDSSYNEQFF
TRBV2	TRBJ2-4	NA	CASSIREGIAKNIQYF
TRBV30	TRBJ2-7	once	CAWAGQGSEEQYF
TRBV6-5	TRBJ1-1	NA	CASSLDSVTEAFF
TRBV18	TRBJ1-1	NA	CASSATGGPEAFF
TRBV3-1/TRBV3-2	TRBJ2-3	NA	CASSFGTFRTQYF
TRBV4-1	TRBJ2-7	NA	CASSQPTSGSHEQYF
TRBV7-2	TRBJ1-4	NA	CASSLVRTGIEKLFF
TRBV5-1	TRBJ2-7	NA	CASSLGGHYEQYF
TRBV6-5	TRBJ1-6	NA	CASSFDRVRSPLHF
TRBV10-3	TRBJ1-2	NA	CAISANRDYGYTF